This paragraph reports one T cell receptor (beta chain). Its antigen remains unidentified. V was pared by 3 bases and J by 5 bases, with 9 bases of the junction left unmatched. The CDR3 covers 15 residues. Germline V lookup: CDR1 SEHNR, CDR2 FQNEAQ (reference sequence). Measured with immunoSEQ multiplex PCR; TCRdb has only the in-frame clones, and not every one. The sample records tens of thousands of clones, around 92% being singletons. If patients had autoimmune disease history or systemic immunosuppression, they were excluded. This entry is derived from a study of OX40 agonist ivuxolimab in advanced cancers. Study findings and constraints: At 0.1 to 3.0 mg/kg, clonal expansion of CD4+ and CD8+ blood T cells had occurred by week 6.

The material sequenced was CD4+ or CD8+ T cells sorted from blood, taken in a trial of the OX40 agonist ivuxolimab. The chain couples TRBV7-9 to TRBJ2-5, with TRBD1 matching 7 bases. This TCR derives from an adult with an advanced solid tumor such as melanoma, head and neck, liver or kidney cancer. The CDR3 nucleotides are TGTGCCAGCAGCTTGGACAGGCTCCTCGGGGAGACCCAGTACTTC. This translates into CASSLDRLLGETQYF.